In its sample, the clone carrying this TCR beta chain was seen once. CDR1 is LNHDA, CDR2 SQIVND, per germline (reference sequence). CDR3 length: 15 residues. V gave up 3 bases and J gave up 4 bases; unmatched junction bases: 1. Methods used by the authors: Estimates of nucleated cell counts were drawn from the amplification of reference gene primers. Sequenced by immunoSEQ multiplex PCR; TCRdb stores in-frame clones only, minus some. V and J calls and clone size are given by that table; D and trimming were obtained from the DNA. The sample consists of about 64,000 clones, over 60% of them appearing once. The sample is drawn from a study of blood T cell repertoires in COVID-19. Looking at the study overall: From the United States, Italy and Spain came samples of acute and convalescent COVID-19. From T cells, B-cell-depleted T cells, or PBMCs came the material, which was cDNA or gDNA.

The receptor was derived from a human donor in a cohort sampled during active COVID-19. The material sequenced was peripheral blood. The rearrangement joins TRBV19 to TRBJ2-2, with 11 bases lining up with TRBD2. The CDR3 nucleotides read TGTGCCAGTAGTATTAGCGGGGGGGCCACCGGGGAGCTGTTTTTT. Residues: CASSISGGATGELFF.